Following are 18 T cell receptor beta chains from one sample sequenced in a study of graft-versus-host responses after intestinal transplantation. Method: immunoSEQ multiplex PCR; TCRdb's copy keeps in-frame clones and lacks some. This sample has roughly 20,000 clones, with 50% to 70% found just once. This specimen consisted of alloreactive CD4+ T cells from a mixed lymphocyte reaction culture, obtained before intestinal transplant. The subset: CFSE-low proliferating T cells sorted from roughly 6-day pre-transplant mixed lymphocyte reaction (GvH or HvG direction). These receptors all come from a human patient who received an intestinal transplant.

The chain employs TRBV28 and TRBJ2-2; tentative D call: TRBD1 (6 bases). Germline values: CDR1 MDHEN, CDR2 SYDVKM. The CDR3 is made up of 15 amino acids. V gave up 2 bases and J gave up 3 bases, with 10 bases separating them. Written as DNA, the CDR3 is TGTGCCAGCAGTTTAGGGGACACCTACACCGGGGAGCTGTTTTTT. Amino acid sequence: CASSLGDTYTGELFF.

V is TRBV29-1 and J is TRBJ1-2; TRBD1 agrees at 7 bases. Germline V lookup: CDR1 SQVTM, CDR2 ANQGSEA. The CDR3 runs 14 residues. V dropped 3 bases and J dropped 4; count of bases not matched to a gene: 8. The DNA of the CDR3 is TGCAGCGTTGAGAGAGGCAGGGGGGCCTATGGCTACACCTTC. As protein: CSVERGRGAYGYTF.

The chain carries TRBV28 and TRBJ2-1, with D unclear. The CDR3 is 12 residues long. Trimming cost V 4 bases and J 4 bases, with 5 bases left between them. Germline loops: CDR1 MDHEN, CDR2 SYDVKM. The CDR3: CASSSTYNEQFF. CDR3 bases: TGTGCCAGCAGTTCTACTTACAATGAGCAGTTCTTC.

CDR3 sequence: CSVEDLTGGFYGYTF. The CDR3 DNA reads TGCAGCGTTGAAGACTTGACAGGAGGATTCTATGGCTACACCTTC. The chain recombines TRBV29-1 with TRBJ1-2; D possibly corresponds to TRBD1 (6 bases). The germline CDR1 and CDR2 sequences are SQVTM and ANQGSEA. The length of the CDR3 is 15 residues. The germline V and J ends were trimmed by 0 bases and 4 bases, with 15 bases remaining between them.

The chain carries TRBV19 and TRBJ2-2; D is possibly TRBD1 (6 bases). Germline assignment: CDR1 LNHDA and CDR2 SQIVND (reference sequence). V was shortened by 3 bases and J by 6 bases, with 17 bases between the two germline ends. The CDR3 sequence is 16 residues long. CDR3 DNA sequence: TGTGCCAGTAGTATCCCGGGACAAACTCTTCCCGGGGAGCTGTTTTTT. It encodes CASSIPGQTLPGELFF.

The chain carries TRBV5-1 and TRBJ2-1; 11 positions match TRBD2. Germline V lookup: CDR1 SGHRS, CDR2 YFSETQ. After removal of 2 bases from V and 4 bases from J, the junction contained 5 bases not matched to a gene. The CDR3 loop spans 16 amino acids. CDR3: CASSLTGTSGYNEQFF. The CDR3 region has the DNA TGCGCCAGCAGCTTAACCGGGACTAGCGGTTACAATGAGCAGTTCTTC.

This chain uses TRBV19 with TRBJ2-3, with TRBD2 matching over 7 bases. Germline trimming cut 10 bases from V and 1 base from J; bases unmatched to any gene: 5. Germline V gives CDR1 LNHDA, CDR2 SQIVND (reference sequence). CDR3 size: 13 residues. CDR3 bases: TGTGCCACCAAAAGCGGGGGCACAGATACGCAGTATTTT. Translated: CATKSGGTDTQYF.

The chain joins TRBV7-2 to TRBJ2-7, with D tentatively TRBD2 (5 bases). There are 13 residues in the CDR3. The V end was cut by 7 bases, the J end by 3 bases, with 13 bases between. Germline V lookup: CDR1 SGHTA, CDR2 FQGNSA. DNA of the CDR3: TGTGCCAGCACCCGGAGGAACGGCTACGAGCAGTACTTC. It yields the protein CASTRRNGYEQYF. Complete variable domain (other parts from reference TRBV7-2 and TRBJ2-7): GAGVSQSPSNKVTEKGKDVELRCDPISGHTALYWYRQSLGQGLEFLIYFQGNSAPDKSGLPSDRFSAERTGGSVSTLTIQRTQQEDSAVYLCASTRRNGYEQYFGPGTRLTVT.

The CDR3 nucleotides read TGTGCCAGCAGACAGGGGAGAGGGAACACTGAAGCTTTCTTT. Encoded protein: CASRQGRGNTEAFF. V gene TRBV2 combines with J gene TRBJ1-1; 7 positions agree with TRBD1. From germline, CDR1 is SNHLY and CDR2 FYNNEI. The CDR3 covers 14 residues. With 6 bases clipped from V and 1 base from J, the junction kept 5 bases outside the gene matches.

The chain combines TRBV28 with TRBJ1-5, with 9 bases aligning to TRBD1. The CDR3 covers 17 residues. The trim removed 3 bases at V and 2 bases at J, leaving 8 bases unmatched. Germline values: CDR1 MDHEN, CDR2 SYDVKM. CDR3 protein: CASSFSGGTGRNQPQHF. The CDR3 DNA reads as TGTGCCAGCAGTTTTTCGGGCGGGACAGGGCGCAATCAGCCCCAGCATTTT.

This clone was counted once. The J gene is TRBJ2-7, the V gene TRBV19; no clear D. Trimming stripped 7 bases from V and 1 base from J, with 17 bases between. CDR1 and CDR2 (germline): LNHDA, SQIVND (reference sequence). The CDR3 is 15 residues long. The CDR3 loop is CASTPTHAGSYEQYF. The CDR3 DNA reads TGTGCCAGTACCCCGACACATGCTGGATCCTACGAGCAGTACTTC.

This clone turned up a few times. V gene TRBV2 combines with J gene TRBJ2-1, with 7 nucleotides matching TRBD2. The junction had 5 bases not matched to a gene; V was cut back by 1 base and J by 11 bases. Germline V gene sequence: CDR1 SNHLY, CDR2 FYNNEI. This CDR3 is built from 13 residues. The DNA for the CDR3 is TGTGCCAGCAGTGAAGATGAAAGCGGGAAGCAGTTCTTC. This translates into CASSEDESGKQFF.

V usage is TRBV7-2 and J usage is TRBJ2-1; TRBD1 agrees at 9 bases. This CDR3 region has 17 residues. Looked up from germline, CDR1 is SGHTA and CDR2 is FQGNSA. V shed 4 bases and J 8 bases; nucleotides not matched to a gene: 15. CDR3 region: CASSSIVGDRVLHEQFF. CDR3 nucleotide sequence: TGTGCCAGCAGCTCCATTGTGGGGGACAGGGTGCTGCATGAGCAGTTCTTC.

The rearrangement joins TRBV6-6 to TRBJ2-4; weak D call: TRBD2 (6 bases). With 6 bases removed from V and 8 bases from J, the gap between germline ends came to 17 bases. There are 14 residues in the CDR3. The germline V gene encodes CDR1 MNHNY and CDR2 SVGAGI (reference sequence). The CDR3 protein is CASRAQLAPDIQYF. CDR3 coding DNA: TGTGCCAGCAGAGCACAACTAGCCCCTGACATTCAGTACTTC.

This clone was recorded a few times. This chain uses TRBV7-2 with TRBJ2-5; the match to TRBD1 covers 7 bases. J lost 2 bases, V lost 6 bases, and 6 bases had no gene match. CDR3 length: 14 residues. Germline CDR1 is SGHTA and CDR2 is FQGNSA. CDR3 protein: CASRAWTGQETQYF. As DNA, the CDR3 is TGTGCCAGCAGGGCCTGGACAGGACAAGAGACCCAGTACTTC.

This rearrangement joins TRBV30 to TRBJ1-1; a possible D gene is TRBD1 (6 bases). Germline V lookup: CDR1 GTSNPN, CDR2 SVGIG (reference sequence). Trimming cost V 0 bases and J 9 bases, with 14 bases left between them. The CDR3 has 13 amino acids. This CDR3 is CAWSVRGGLKAFF. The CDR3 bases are TGTGCCTGGAGTGTACGGGGGGGGCTTAAAGCTTTCTTT.

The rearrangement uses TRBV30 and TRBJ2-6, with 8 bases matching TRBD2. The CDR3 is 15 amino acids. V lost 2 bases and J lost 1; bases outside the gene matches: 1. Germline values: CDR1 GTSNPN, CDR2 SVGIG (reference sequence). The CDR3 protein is CAWSSGGSGANVLTF. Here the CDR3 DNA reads TGTGCCTGGAGTTCGGGGGGGTCTGGGGCCAACGTCCTGACTTTC.

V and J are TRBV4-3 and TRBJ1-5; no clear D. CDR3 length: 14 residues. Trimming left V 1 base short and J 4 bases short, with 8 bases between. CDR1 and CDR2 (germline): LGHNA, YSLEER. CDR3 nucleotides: TGCGCCAGCAGCCAAGGGGCTCGAAATCAGCCCCAGCATTTT. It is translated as CASSQGARNQPQHF.